This T cell receptor beta chain appears in the sequencing data of a study of blood T cell repertoires in COVID-19. Method: immunoSEQ multiplex PCR; TCRdb's copy keeps in-frame clones and lacks some. The sample has hundreds of thousands of clones, roughly 89% seen once. The sequencing sample was made of peripheral blood. This TCR came from a man aged 55 to 70 who had recovered from COVID-19.

CDR3 sequence (DNA): TGTGCCAGCAGTGAATGGGCAGGAGGTAATCAGCCCCAGCATTTT. It codes for CASSEWAGGNQPQHF. This chain connects TRBV2 to TRBJ1-5, with unresolved D. The V gene's germline CDR1 is SNHLY and CDR2 FYNNEI. CDR3 length: 15 amino acids. Trimming stripped 2 bases from V and 4 bases from J, with 12 bases between.